This is a list of T cell receptor beta chains from one sample in a study of shared clonotypes between healthy human individuals. Clones were read by immunoSEQ multiplex PCR, and TCRdb kept only the in-frame ones, dropping some. The sample shows about 2 million clones, about 95% of them seen only once. The material sequenced was naive CD8+ T cells sorted from blood. The receptors come from a man aged 18 to 30 in good health. The CDR3 runs from the conserved cysteine through the conserved F or W. A D gene is named only where the DNA matches it firmly. Some rows have no size entry. The others give once, few or many, or a class for an expanded clone.

TGTGCCAGCAGCACACTAAAGGGGCAGGAGTACTACGAGCAGTACTTC,CASSTLKGQEYYEQYF,.,.,TRBV11-2,TRBJ2-7
TGTGCCAGCAGTTTATCCCCCTCGGGGTGGGAGACCCAGTACTTC,CASSLSPSGWETQYF,.,.,TRBV27,TRBJ2-5
TGTGCCAGCAGCCCGCCGGGCACAGATACGCAGTATTTT,CASSPPGTDTQYF,.,.,TRBV7-9,TRBJ2-3
TGTGCCAGCAGTTATGACGATACCTACGAGCAGTACTTC,CASSYDDTYEQYF,.,.,TRBV6-5,TRBJ2-7
TGCGCCAGCAGCCTGCGAGCAACAGATACGCAGTATTTT,CASSLRATDTQYF,.,.,TRBV4-3,TRBJ2-3
TGTGCCAGTAGTATAGGTGGGCAGGGACACTATGGCTACACCTTC,CASSIGGQGHYGYTF,.,.,TRBV19,TRBJ1-2
TGCGCCAGCAGCCCCCACCGACAGGGGGCATTCGAAGAGACCCAGTACTTC,CASSPHRQGAFEETQYF,.,TRBD1,TRBV4-3,TRBJ2-5
TGTGCCAGCTCACCCATACTGGCATCCACTGAAGCTTTCTTT,CASSPILASTEAFF,few,.,TRBV18,TRBJ1-1
TGCGCCAGCAGCCAAGATAGGGCAACTTGGGGCACCCTCCACTTT,CASSQDRATWGTLHF,once,.,TRBV4-3,TRBJ1-6
TGTGCCAGCAGCGAGGGACTAGCTTTACCCACAGATACGCAGTATTTT,CASSEGLALPTDTQYF,.,TRBD2,TRBV5-4,TRBJ2-3
TGTGCCAGCAGTTACCGCATAAGTACGGGGGAGACCCAGTACTTC,CASSYRISTGETQYF,.,.,TRBV6-5,TRBJ2-5
TGTGCCAGCAGCTTAGCCCCAGGGGGCACCCCCGTAAGGGATGAGCAGTTCTTC,CASSLAPGGTPVRDEQFF,.,TRBD1,TRBV7-8,TRBJ2-1
TGTGCCAGCAGCTTATATCCGGTATCTTACGAGCAGTACTTC,CASSLYPVSYEQYF,.,.,TRBV7-9,TRBJ2-7
TGTGCCAGCAGCCCTGGACAGGGCTACGAGCAGTACTTC,CASSPGQGYEQYF,.,TRBD1,TRBV9,TRBJ2-7
TGTGCCAGCAGCAGCACTAGCGGGGGGGCACAGACCCAGTACTTC,CASSSTSGGAQTQYF,.,TRBD2,TRBV11-2,TRBJ2-5
TGTGCCAGCAGGCCTAGCGGGAGTGGGAATGAGCAGTTCTTC,CASRPSGSGNEQFF,once,TRBD2,TRBV27,TRBJ2-1
TGCGCCAGCAGTGAGATGGCCGAGAGCTCCTACAATGAGCAGTTCTTC,CASSEMAESSYNEQFF,.,.,TRBV10-2,TRBJ2-1
TGTGCCACTAACGACGGAGGGGGCGCTAACTATGGCTACACCTTC,CATNDGGGANYGYTF,.,TRBD1,TRBV28,TRBJ1-2
TGTGCCAGCAGCCCCGGGTCTTCCTACGAGCAGTACTTC,CASSPGSSYEQYF,.,.,TRBV9,TRBJ2-7
TGTGCCAGCAGCTTAGGCGCGCCCTATGGCTACACCTTC,CASSLGAPYGYTF,.,.,TRBV7-8,TRBJ1-2
TGCGCCAGCAGCCATTCAGGGGGGGGTAGCAATCAGCCCCAGCATTTT,CASSHSGGGSNQPQHF,once,TRBD1,TRBV4-1,TRBJ1-5
TGTGCCAGCAGCTTAGAGGGAGCGACGAACACTGAAGCTTTCTTT,CASSLEGATNTEAFF,many,.,TRBV13,TRBJ1-1
TGTGCCAGCAGTCCGTCCGGAGGGGGCTACTATGGCTACACCTTC,CASSPSGGGYYGYTF,.,TRBD1,TRBV7-2,TRBJ1-2
TGTGCCAGCAGCCGCCTACCGACAGGGAACTCTGGAAACACCATATATTTT,CASSRLPTGNSGNTIYF,.,TRBD1,TRBV27,TRBJ1-3
TGTGCCAGCAGCTCAATACCGGGACTAGCGGGGCTATGGGAGACCCAGTACTTC,CASSSIPGLAGLWETQYF,.,TRBD2,TRBV7-9,TRBJ2-5
TGTGCCAGCAGCCTCCGACTAGCGGGGGGGCTCGAGACCCAGTACTTC,CASSLRLAGGLETQYF,.,TRBD2,TRBV14,TRBJ2-5
TGTGCCAGTAGTATCACGGGGGATTCACCCCTCCACTTT,CASSITGDSPLHF,.,.,TRBV19,TRBJ1-6
TGTGCCAGCAGTTTCAGACTAGCGGGGGCCTACGAGCAGTACTTC,CASSFRLAGAYEQYF,.,TRBD2,TRBV27,TRBJ2-7
TGTGCCAGCAGCTTGGGGACAGAACTCTATGGCTACACCTTC,CASSLGTELYGYTF,.,.,TRBV5-5,TRBJ1-2
TGTGCCAGCAGCTCCCCTCCGATGGAAGCTGGCAACTCTGGGGCCAACGTCCTGACTTTC,CASSSPPMEAGNSGANVLTF,.,.,TRBV21-1,TRBJ2-6
TGTGCCAGCAATGGTTGGGGAAGTACGGATACGCAGTATTTT,CASNGWGSTDTQYF,.,.,TRBV27,TRBJ2-3
TGTGCCAGCACTTGGCTGAGCTCCTACAATGAGCAGTTCTTC,CASTWLSSYNEQFF,.,.,TRBV2,TRBJ2-1
TGCGCCAGCAGTGAGTCAGGTGAGGGGCTGAACACTGAAGCTTTCTTT,CASSESGEGLNTEAFF,.,.,TRBV10-1,TRBJ1-1
TGTGCCAGCAGCTTCGGGACAGGGGGCTTCAGCGAGCAGTACTTC,CASSFGTGGFSEQYF,.,TRBD1,TRBV5-6,TRBJ2-7
TGTGCCATCAGTGAGTCGCTAGGAGAGACCCAGTACTTC,CAISESLGETQYF,.,.,TRBV10-3,TRBJ2-5
TGCAGCGACCTCTTATCTCCTAGCTCCTACAATGAGCAGTTCTTC,CSDLLSPSSYNEQFF,.,.,TRBV29-1,TRBJ2-1
TGTGCCAGCAGCTTAGAAGGGGGGACTAATGAAAAACTGTTTTTT,CASSLEGGTNEKLFF,.,.,TRBV7-9,TRBJ1-4
TGTGCCAGCAGCTACGGACAGGGGAGCACTGAAGCTTTCTTT,CASSYGQGSTEAFF,.,TRBD1,TRBV7-6,TRBJ1-1
TGTGCCAGCAGCTTGGGGATAAGCTATGGCTACACCTTC,CASSLGISYGYTF,once,.,TRBV5-5,TRBJ1-2
TGCGCCAGCAGCCAAGAAACACCAGGGGGCTACGAGCAGTACTTC,CASSQETPGGYEQYF,.,TRBD1,TRBV4-1,TRBJ2-7
TGTGCCAGCAGGTTTACAGGTAACTCCTACGAGCAGTACTTC,CASRFTGNSYEQYF,.,.,TRBV6-1,TRBJ2-7
TGTGCCAGCAGTTTAACAGCGGATTTGGACGGCGGCTACACCTTC,CASSLTADLDGGYTF,.,.,TRBV27,TRBJ1-2
TGTGCCAGCAGTTACTTTGCCTCCCCTAGCACAGATACGCAGTATTTT,CASSYFASPSTDTQYF,.,.,TRBV6-5,TRBJ2-3
TGTGCCAGCAGCTCTGGCTTCTCACCCCTCCACTTT,CASSSGFSPLHF,.,.,TRBV7-9,TRBJ1-6
TGTGCCAGCAGTTTATCGGGGAACCCAGATACGCAGTATTTT,CASSLSGNPDTQYF,.,.,TRBV27,TRBJ2-3
TGCGCCAGCAGCCAAGAGGGACTAGCGGGAGGGAGCTCCTACAATGAGCAGTTCTTC,CASSQEGLAGGSSYNEQFF,.,TRBD2,TRBV4-3,TRBJ2-1
TGTGCCTGGAGTTACTCGACAGGGGAGTACGAGCAGTACTTC,CAWSYSTGEYEQYF,.,TRBD1,TRBV30,TRBJ2-7
TGTGCCAGCAGTCTGGGGGGCTACGAGCAGTACTTC,CASSLGGYEQYF,.,.,TRBV28,TRBJ2-7
TGTGCCAGCAGTCTCGGGGGGGACCTATCCCAGCATTTT,CASSLGGDLSQHF,.,.,TRBV28,TRBJ1-5
TGTGCCACTACTTCAGCATCCTACGAGCAGTACTTC,CATTSASYEQYF,.,.,TRBV10-3,TRBJ2-7
TGTGCCAGCAGCTCGTTACAGCTTATGAACACTGAAGCTTTCTTT,CASSSLQLMNTEAFF,.,.,TRBV7-9,TRBJ1-1
TGTGCCAGCCGGGACAGGGATAACTACGAGCAGTACTTC,CASRDRDNYEQYF,.,TRBD1,TRBV7-9,TRBJ2-7
TGTGCCACCAGCAGCCTTAGCGGGGGGAACCAAGAGACCCAGTACTTC,CATSSLSGGNQETQYF,once,TRBD2,TRBV15,TRBJ2-5
TGTGCCAGCAGCTTAGAATTCACTCTCAATGAGCAGTTCTTC,CASSLEFTLNEQFF,.,.,TRBV7-9,TRBJ2-1
TGTGCCAGCAGCGTAGACGCCTTAAACTACGAGCAGTACTTC,CASSVDALNYEQYF,.,.,TRBV9,TRBJ2-7
TGTGCCAGCAGTTTGCGGGGACCATACGAGCAGTACTTC,CASSLRGPYEQYF,.,.,TRBV27,TRBJ2-7
TGTGCCAGCAGTTTACCCTGGGGGGTCTCCTACGAGCAGTACTTC,CASSLPWGVSYEQYF,once,.,TRBV28,TRBJ2-7
TGTGCCAGCAGTTTTGGAGGACAGGGGGCGGGTGAGCAGTTCTTC,CASSFGGQGAGEQFF,.,TRBD1,TRBV27,TRBJ2-1
TGCGCCAGCAGCCAAGACACCGGGACAGGGGGGTGGGAGCAGTACTTC,CASSQDTGTGGWEQYF,.,TRBD1,TRBV4-1,TRBJ2-7
TGTGCCAGCAGTTTCGCCGATAGCTCCTACGAGCAGTACTTC,CASSFADSSYEQYF,.,.,TRBV27,TRBJ2-7